The entry below gives a single T cell receptor (beta chain) sequence along with its context. Amplified regions were TCR beta CDR3 sequences from RNA transcripts. First-round RT-PCR with HTBI primers amplified the TCR CDR3 region. TCRdb independently ran MiXCR on the multiplex PCR reads; one entry per CDR3 protein. In the table there are under 400,000 distinct CDR3 sequences, 13% of which are singletons. The data were taken from a study of T cells in Graves' hyperthyroidism and ophthalmopathy. Study context: Peripheral blood sampling occurred at initial diagnosis, before any treatment.

The TCR was taken from a woman aged 18-29 years with Graves' hyperthyroidism. Sequencing used blood.

Written as DNA, the CDR3 is TGTGCCAGCAGCTCCGTCCCGGGACTTATTGAGAAAGGTGATACGCAGTATTTT. It yields the protein CASSSVPGLIEKGDTQYF. The gene calls are TRBV7-3 and TRBJ2-3, with D perhaps matching TRBD2 (6 bases). CDR1 and CDR2 from the germline V gene are SGHTA and FQGTGA. The germline V and J ends were trimmed by 4 bases and 6 bases, with 26 bases remaining between them. The CDR3 is made up of 18 amino acids.